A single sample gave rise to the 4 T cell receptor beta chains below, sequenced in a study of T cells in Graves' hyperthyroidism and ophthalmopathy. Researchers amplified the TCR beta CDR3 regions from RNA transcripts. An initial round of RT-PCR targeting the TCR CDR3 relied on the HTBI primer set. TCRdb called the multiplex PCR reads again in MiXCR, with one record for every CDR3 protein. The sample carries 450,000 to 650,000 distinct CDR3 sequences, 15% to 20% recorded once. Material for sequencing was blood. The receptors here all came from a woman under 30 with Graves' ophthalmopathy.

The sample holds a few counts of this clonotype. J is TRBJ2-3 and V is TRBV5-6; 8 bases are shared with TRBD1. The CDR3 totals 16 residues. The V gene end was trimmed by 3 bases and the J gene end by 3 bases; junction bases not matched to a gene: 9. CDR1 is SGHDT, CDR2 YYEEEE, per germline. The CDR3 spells CASSSDGWTGTDTQYF. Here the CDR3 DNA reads TGTGCCAGCAGCTCAGATGGATGGACAGGGACAGATACGCAGTATTTT.

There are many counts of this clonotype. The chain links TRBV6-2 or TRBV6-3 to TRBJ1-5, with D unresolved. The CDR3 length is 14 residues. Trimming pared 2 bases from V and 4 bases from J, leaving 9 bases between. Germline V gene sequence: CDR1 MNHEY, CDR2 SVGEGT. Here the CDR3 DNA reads TGTGCCAGCAGTTACATGGGCGGGAATCAGCCCCAGCATTTT. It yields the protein CASSYMGGNQPQHF.

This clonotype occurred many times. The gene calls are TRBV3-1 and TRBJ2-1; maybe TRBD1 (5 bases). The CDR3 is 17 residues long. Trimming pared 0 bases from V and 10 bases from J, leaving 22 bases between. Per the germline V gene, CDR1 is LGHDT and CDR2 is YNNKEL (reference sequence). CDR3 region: CASSQDGVDKGLQEQFF. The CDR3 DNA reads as TGTGCCAGCAGCCAAGATGGGGTGGACAAAGGCCTCCAAGAGCAGTTCTTC.

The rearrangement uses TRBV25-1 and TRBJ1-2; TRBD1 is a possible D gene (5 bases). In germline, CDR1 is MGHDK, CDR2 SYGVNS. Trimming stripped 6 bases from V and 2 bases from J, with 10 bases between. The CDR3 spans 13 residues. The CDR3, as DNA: TGTGCCAGCAGGGGACTGGAGAACTATGGCTACACCTTC. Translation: CASRGLENYGYTF.